These 5 T cell receptor beta chains came from one sample sequenced in a study of cytomegalovirus exposure and HLA in healthy donors. Amplification used 60 Vbeta primers and 13 Jbeta primers. TCRdb's copy holds only in-frame clones and misses some; the assay was immunoSEQ multiplex PCR. The table has approximately 190,000 clones, around 86% seen once; the top ten hold under 0.9%. Sequencing used PBMCs. These TCRs come from a woman aged 18-29 years in good health and CMV-seronegative.

This chain joins TRBV27 and TRBJ1-6, with D hard to call. V shed 3 bases and J shed 8 bases, with 14 bases lying between them. This CDR3 has 15 residues. CDR1 and CDR2 from the germline V gene are MNHEY and SMNVEV (reference sequence). CDR3: CASSFSRPRDSPLHF. CDR3 nucleotide sequence: TGTGCCAGCAGTTTCTCCAGGCCGAGGGATTCACCCCTCCACTTT.

In this sample, this clone turned up a few times. The chain carries TRBV14 and TRBJ1-1; D is unresolved. V dropped 0 bases and J dropped 4 bases, with 6 bases sitting between them. Looked up from germline, CDR1 is SGHDN and CDR2 is FVKESK. The CDR3 contains 13 residues. CDR3 sequence (DNA): TGTGCCAGCAGCCAAGATTACAGCACTGAAGCTTTCTTT. It specifies CASSQDYSTEAFF.

The rearrangement uses TRBV29-1 and TRBJ2-5; the D gene is possibly TRBD1 (6 bases). TRBJ2-7 explains the end of the DNA better; the J call may be wrong. The V gene's germline CDR1 is SQVTM and CDR2 ANQGSEA. The CDR3 extends over 14 amino acids. The CDR3 nucleotides are TGCAGCGTTGAAGGTTTAAGGGGGAACTACGAGCAGTACTTC. This gives the protein CSVEGLRGNYEQYF.

This clone was detected only a few times. The V and J genes are TRBV2 and TRBJ2-7; D may be TRBD1 (6 bases). Trimming took off 0 bases at V and 3 bases at J, with 12 bases between the two ends. Germline values: CDR1 SNHLY, CDR2 FYNNEI. The CDR3 sequence is 15 residues long. The CDR3 DNA is TGTGCCAGCAGTGAAGCAGGCAGGGGTCGCTACGAGCAGTACTTC. This codes for CASSEAGRGRYEQYF.

The sample holds a few counts of this clone. The junction shows a germline mismatch at one end, possibly a read error. The CDR3 DNA is TGTGCCAGCAGTGGATTTGGGGGACAGAACTCTGGCTACACCTTC. Amino acids: CASSGFGGQNSGYTF. The gene calls are TRBV2 and TRBJ1-2; 7 positions match TRBD1. Germline lookup yields CDR1 SNHLY and CDR2 FYNNEI. The CDR3 is 15 residues long.